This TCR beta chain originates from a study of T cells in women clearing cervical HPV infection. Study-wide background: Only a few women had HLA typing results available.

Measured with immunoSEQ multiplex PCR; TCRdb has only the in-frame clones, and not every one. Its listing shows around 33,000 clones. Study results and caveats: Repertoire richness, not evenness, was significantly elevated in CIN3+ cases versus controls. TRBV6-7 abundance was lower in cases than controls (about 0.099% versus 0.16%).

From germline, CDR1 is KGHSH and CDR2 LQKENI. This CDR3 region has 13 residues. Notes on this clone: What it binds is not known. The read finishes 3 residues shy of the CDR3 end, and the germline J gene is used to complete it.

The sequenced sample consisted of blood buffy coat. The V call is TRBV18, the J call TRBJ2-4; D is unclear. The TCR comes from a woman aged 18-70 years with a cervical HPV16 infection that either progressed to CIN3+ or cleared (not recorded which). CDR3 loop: CASSPPVNYGQYF. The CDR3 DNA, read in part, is TGTGCCAGCTCGCCTCCAGTCAACTATGGT.